This T cell receptor (beta chain) was found in a study of blood T cells in healthy people across ages. General observations from the study: Observed TCR beta diversity per million T cells went down as age went up. This fall followed a roughly linear course with age.

Germline assignment: CDR1 SQVTM and CDR2 ANQGSEA. V gave up 4 bases and J gave up 7 bases, with 14 bases separating them. This CDR3 comprises 13 residues. Concerning this clonotype itself: Its cognate antigen is unknown.

A J-beta primer mix and a sample-barcoded 5' primer were used in a second PCR of roughly 7 to 12 cycles. TCRdb passed the 5' RACE reads through MiXCR, listing each CDR3 protein once. The table includes 850,000 to 1,000,000 distinct CDR3 sequences, roughly 50% detected once. Staff drew 9 to 10 milliliters of peripheral blood from each donor. Sequenced: blood. The sequence came from a man aged 30 to 45 in good health. This chain connects TRBV29-1 to TRBJ2-1; possibly TRBD1 or TRBD2 for D (6 bases each). CDR3 bases: TGCAGCGTTGGGGCAGGGGACTGGAATGAGCAGTTCTTC. It yields the protein CSVGAGDWNEQFF.